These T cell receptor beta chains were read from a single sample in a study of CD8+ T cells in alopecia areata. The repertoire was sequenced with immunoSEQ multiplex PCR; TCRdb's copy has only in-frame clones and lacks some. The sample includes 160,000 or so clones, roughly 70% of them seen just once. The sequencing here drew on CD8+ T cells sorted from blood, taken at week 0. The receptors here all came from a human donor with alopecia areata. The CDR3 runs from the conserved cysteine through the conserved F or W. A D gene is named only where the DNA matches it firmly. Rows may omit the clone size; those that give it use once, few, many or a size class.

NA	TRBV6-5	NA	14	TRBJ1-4	TGTGCCAGCAGACCAGGTGCAACTAATGAAAAACTGTTTTTT	CASRPGATNEKLFF
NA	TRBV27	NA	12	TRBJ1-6	TGTGCCAGCGGGCGGTCAGGTTCACCCCTCCACTTT	CASGRSGSPLHF
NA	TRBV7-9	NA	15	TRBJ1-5	TGTGCCAGCAGCTTCGACAGAGATAGCAATCAGCCCCAGCATTTT	CASSFDRDSNQPQHF
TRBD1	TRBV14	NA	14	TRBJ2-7	TGTGCCAGCAGCCCGAAGCCGGACAGGGCCGAGCAGTACTTC	CASSPKPDRAEQYF
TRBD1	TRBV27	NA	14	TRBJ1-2	TGTGCCAGCAGTTCCCGGGACAGTGCGCCTGGCTACACCTTC	CASSSRDSAPGYTF
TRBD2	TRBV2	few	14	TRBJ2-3	TGTGCCAGCAGTGGCGGGGGGGCTCGAGATACGCAGTATTTT	CASSGGGARDTQYF
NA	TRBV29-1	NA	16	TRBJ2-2	TGCAGCGTTGTAGGTCGTGGGAGCTCGAACACCGGGGAGCTGTTTTTT	CSVVGRGSSNTGELFF
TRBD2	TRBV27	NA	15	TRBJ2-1	TGTGCCAGCAGTTATACTAGCGGGGGGTACAATGAGCAGTTCTTC	CASSYTSGGYNEQFF
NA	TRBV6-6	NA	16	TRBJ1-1	TGTGCCAGCAGGACAAACAGGGAGCCCAAGTTTAGTGAAGCTTTCTTT	CASRTNREPKFSEAFF
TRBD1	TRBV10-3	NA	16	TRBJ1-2	TGTGCCATCAGTGAGTCAAAAATGACAGGGGGCGGTGGCTACACCTTC	CAISESKMTGGGGYTF
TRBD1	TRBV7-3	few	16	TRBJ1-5	TGTGCCAGCAGCCATCAGGGGGCGGATAGCAATCAGCCCCAGCATTTT	CASSHQGADSNQPQHF
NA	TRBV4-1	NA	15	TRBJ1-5	TGCGCCAGCAGCCAAGAACACAAGGGACGGCAGCCCCAGCATTTT	CASSQEHKGRQPQHF
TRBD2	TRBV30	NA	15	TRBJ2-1	TGTGCCTGGAGTGTACTTAGCGGGGGTTACAATGAGCAGTTCTTC	CAWSVLSGGYNEQFF
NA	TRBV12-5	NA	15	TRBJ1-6	TGTGCTAGTGGTTCCGCAGGGGTAAGAGGATCACCCCTCCACTTT	CASGSAGVRGSPLHF
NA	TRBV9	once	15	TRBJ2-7	TGTGCCAGCAGCGTAGGGACTTCCCGCTCCTACGAGCAGTACTTC	CASSVGTSRSYEQYF
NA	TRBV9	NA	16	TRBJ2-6	TGTGCCAGCAGCCCCCCGTCAGGTTCTGGGGCCAACGTCCTGACTTTC	CASSPPSGSGANVLTF
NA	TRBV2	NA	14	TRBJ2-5	TGTGCCAGCAGTATCCCCGGGTACCAAGAGACCCAGTACTTC	CASSIPGYQETQYF
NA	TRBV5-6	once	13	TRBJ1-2	TGTGCCAGCAGCTTGGGCCAGAACTATGGCTACACCTTC	CASSLGQNYGYTF
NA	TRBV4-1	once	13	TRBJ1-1	TGCGCCAGCAGCCGCCTCGGACAGAACCAAGCTTTCTTT	CASSRLGQNQAFF
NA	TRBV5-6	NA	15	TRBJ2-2	TGTGCCAGCAGCGACGGGACCCTGAACACCGGGGAGCTGTTTTTT	CASSDGTLNTGELFF
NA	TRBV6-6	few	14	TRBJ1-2	TGTGCCAGCGGGACGGAGGGGCGCGGCTATGGCTACACCTTC	CASGTEGRGYGYTF
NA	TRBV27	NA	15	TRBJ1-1	TGTGCCAGCAGTTCATCGGGGGGCTTAAACACTGAAGCTTTCTTT	CASSSSGGLNTEAFF
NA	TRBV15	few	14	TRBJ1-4	TGTGCCACCAGGGGAGGGGGAGTCGGCGAAAAACTGTTTTTT	CATRGGGVGEKLFF
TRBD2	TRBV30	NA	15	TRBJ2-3	TGTGCCTGGAGGGGACTAGCGGGGGGTACAGATACGCAGTATTTT	CAWRGLAGGTDTQYF
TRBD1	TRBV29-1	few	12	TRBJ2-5	TGCAGCGTACCGGACAGGGAAGAGACCCAGTACTTC	CSVPDREETQYF
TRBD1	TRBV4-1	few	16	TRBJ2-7	TGCGCCAGCAGCCAACCTACTATTAACAGGGGCTACGAGCAGTACTTC	CASSQPTINRGYEQYF
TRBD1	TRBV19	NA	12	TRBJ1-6	TGTGCCATCGGGACAGGGGGGTCACCCCTCCACTTT	CAIGTGGSPLHF
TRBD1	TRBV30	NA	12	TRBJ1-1	TGTGCCTCGGACAGGGAAGGGACTGAAGCTTTCTTT	CASDREGTEAFF
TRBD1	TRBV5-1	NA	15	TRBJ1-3	TGCGCCAGCAGCGACCGGGACAGGGAAGGAAACACCATATATTTT	CASSDRDREGNTIYF
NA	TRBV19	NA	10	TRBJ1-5	TGTGCCAGTGCAGGGGATACACAGCATTTT	CASAGDTQHF
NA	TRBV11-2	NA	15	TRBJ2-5	TGTGCCAGCAGCTTAGAGCGGACAGCCCAAGAGACCCAGTACTTC	CASSLERTAQETQYF
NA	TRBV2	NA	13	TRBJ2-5	TGTGCCAGCAGGAGGACAGGAGGGGAGACCCAGTACTTC	CASRRTGGETQYF
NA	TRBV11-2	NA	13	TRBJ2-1	TGTGCCAGCAGCTTAGAATGGCAGGGAGAGCAGTTCTTC	CASSLEWQGEQFF
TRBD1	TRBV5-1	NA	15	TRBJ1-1	TGCGCCAGCTCATTGGGGACAGACGAACGAACTGAAGCTTTCTTT	CASSLGTDERTEAFF
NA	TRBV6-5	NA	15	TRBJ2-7	TGTGCCAGCAGTTACGGGACCCCGACAAGCTACGAGCAGTACTTC	CASSYGTPTSYEQYF
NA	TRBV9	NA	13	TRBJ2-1	TGTGCCAGCAGCCATCCGAACTACAATGAGCAGTTCTTC	CASSHPNYNEQFF
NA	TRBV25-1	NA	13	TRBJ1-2	TGTGCCAGCAGTGAAGGAAAATACTATGGCTACACCTTC	CASSEGKYYGYTF
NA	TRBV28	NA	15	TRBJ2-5	TGTGCCAGCAGTTTGGACCCGGGGAACCAAGAGACCCAGTACTTC	CASSLDPGNQETQYF
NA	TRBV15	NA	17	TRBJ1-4	TGTGCCACCAGCGGCTACTCCACAGGGACAACTAATGAAAAACTGTTTTTT	CATSGYSTGTTNEKLFF
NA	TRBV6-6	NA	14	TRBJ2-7	TGTGCCAGCAGGTCCGAGAGGAGCTCCTACGAGCAGTACTTC	CASRSERSSYEQYF
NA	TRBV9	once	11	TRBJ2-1	TGTGCCAGCAGCGGGGGCCATGAGCAGTTCTTC	CASSGGHEQFF
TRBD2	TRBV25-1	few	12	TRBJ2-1	TGTGCCAGCGGGGGGGCCTACAATGAGCAGTTCTTC	CASGGAYNEQFF